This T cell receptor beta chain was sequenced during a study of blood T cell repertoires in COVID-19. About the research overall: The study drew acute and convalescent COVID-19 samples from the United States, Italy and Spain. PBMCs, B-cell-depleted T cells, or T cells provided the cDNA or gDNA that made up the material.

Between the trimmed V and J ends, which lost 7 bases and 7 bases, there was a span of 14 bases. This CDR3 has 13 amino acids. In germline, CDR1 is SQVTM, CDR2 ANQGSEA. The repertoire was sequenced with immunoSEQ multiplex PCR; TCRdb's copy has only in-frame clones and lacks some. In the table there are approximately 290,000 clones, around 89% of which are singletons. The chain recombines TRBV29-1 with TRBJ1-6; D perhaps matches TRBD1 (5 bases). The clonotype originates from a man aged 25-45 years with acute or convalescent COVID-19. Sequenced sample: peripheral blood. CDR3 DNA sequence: TGCAGCGCCCTGACAGTAGGGAATTCACCCCTCCACTTT. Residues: CSALTVGNSPLHF.